The sequence of this T cell receptor beta chain was determined in a study of blood T cell repertoires in COVID-19. Overall study context: Spain, Italy and the United States supplied samples that represented acute and convalescent COVID-19. PBMCs, B-cell-depleted T cells, or T cells provided the cDNA or gDNA that made up the material.

Germline V CDR1 and CDR2: SGHAT, FQNNGV. The CDR3 runs to 14 residues. The V gene lost 5 bases and the J gene lost 6 bases, with 16 bases spanning the gap. How the authors handled the data: Nucleated cell counts were estimated from reference gene primer amplification. Assay: immunoSEQ multiplex PCR; the TCRdb copy retains only in-frame clones and omits some. The V and J calls and clone size are taken from that table; D and trimming were inferred from the DNA. The sample includes 180,000 or so clones, roughly 90% of them seen just once. The sample comprised peripheral blood. This chain joins TRBV11-2 and TRBJ2-5, with a possible D match to TRBD2 (6 bases). The TCR originated in a man aged 18 to 30 with active or convalescent COVID-19. CDR3 loop: CASSPTRGGQTQYF. The CDR3 coding sequence is TGTGCCAGCAGCCCGACTAGGGGTGGGCAGACCCAGTACTTC.